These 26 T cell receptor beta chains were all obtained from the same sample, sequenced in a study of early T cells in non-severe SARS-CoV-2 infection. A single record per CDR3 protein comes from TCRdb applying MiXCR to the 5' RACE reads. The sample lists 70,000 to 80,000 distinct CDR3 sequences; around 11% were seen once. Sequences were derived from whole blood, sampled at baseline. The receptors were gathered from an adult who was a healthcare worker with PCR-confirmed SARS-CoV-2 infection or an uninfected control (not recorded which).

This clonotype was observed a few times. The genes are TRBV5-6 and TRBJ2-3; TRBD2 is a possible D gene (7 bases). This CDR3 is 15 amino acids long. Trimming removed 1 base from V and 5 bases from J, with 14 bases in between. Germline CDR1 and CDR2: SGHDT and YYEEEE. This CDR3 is CASSLLGGQEDTQYF. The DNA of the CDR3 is TGTGCCAGCAGCTTGTTGGGGGGGCAGGAAGATACGCAGTATTTT.

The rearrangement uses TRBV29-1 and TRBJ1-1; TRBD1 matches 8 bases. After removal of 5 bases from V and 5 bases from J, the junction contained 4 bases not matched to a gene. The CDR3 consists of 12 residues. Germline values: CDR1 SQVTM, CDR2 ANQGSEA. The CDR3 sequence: CSVQGAMTEAFF. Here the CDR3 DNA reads TGCAGCGTTCAGGGGGCAATGACTGAAGCTTTCTTT.

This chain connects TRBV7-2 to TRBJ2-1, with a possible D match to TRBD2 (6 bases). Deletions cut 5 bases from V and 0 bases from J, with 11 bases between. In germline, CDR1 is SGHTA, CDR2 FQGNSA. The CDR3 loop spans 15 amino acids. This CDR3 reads CASSPGLGSYNEQFF. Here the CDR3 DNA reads TGTGCCAGCAGCCCGGGACTGGGCTCCTACAATGAGCAGTTCTTC. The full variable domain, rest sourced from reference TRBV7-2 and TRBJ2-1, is GAGVSQSPSNKVTEKGKDVELRCDPISGHTALYWYRQSLGQGLEFLIYFQGNSAPDKSGLPSDRFSAERTGGSVSTLTIQRTQQEDSAVYLCASSPGLGSYNEQFFGPGTRLTVL.

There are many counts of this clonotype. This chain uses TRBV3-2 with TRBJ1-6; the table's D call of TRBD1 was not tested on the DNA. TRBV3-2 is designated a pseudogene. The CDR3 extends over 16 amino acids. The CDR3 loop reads CASSQVSGADNSPLHF. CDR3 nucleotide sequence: TGTGCCAGCAGCCAAGTATCAGGGGCGGATAATTCACCCCTCCACTTT.

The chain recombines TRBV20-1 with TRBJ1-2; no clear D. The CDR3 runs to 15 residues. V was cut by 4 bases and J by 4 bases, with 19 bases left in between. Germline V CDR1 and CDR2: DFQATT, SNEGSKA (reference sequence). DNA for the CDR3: TGCAGTGCTACGCCCCGACCGGCCCAGAGCTATGGCTACACCTTC. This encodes CSATPRPAQSYGYTF.

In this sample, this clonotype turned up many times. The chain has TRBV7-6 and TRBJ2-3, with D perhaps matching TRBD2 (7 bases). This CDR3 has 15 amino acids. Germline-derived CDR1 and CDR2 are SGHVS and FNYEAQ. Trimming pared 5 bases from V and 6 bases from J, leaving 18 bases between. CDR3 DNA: TGTGCCAGCAGCCCCCGGGGGGCCCGAATGGATACGCAGTATTTT. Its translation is CASSPRGARMDTQYF.

This chain's CDR3 is CASSQDPGGYTF. The CDR3 nucleotides are TGTGCCAGCAGCCAAGATCCGGGTGGCTACACCTTC. The V gene is TRBV3-1, the J gene TRBJ1-2, with D uncertain. In germline, CDR1 is LGHDT, CDR2 YNNKEL (reference sequence). This CDR3 spans 12 amino acids. V lost 0 bases to trimming and J lost 7 bases, with 6 bases between them.

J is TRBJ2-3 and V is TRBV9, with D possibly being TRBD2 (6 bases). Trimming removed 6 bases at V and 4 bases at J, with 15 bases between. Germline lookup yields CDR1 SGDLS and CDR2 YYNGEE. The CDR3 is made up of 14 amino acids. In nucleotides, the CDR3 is TGTGCCAGCACCCTCGGGGAGGTGGCAGATACGCAGTATTTT. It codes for CASTLGEVADTQYF. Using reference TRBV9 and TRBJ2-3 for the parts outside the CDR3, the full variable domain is DSGVTQTPKHLITATGQRVTLRCSPRSGDLSVYWYQQSLDQGLQFLIQYYNGEERAKGNILERFSAQQFPDLHSELNLSSLELGDSALYFCASTLGEVADTQYFGPGTRLTVL.

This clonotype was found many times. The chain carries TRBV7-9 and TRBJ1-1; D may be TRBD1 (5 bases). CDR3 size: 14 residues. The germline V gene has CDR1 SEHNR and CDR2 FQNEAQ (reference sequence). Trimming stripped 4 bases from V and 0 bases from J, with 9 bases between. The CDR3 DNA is TGTGCCAGCAGCTCCTTGGGGGTGAACACTGAAGCTTTCTTT. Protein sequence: CASSSLGVNTEAFF.

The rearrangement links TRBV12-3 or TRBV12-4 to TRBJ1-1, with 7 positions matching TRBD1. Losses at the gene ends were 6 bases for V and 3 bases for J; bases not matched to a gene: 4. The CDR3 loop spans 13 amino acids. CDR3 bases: TGTGCCAGCAGGCTAACAGGGGACACTGAAGCTTTCTTT. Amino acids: CASRLTGDTEAFF.

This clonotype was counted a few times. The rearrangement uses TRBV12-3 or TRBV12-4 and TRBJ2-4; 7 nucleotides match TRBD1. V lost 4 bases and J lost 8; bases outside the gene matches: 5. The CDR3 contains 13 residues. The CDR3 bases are TGTGCCAGCAGTTGGACAGGCGCGGACATTCAGTACTTC. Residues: CASSWTGADIQYF.

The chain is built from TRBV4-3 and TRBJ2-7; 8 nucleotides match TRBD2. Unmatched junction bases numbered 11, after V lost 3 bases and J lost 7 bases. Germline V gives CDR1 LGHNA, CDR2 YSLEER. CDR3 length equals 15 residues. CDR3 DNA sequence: TGCGCCAGCAGCCAGGCGGGGGGCCCTCCGTCTGAGCAGTACTTC. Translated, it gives CASSQAGGPPSEQYF.

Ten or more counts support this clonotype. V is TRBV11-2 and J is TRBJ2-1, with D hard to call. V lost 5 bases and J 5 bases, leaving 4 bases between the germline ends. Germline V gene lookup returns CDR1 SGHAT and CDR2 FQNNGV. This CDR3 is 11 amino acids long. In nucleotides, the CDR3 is TGTGCCAGCAGCGTAAACAATGAGCAGTTCTTC. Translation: CASSVNNEQFF. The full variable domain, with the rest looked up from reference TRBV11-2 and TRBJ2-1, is EAGVAQSPRYKIIEKRQSVAFWCNPISGHATLYWYQQILGQGPKLLIQFQNNGVVDDSQLPKDRFSAERLKGVDSTLKIQPAKLEDSAVYLCASSVNNEQFFGPGTRLTVL.

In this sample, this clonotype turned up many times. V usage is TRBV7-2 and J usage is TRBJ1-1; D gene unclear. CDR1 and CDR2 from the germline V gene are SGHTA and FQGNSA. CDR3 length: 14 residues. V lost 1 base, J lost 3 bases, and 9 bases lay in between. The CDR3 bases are TGTGCCAGCAGCTTAGGGAGGGCGGACACTGAAGCTTTCTTT. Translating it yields CASSLGRADTEAFF. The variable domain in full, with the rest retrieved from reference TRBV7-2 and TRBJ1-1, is GAGVSQSPSNKVTEKGKDVELRCDPISGHTALYWYRQSLGQGLEFLIYFQGNSAPDKSGLPSDRFSAERTGGSVSTLTIQRTQQEDSAVYLCASSLGRADTEAFFGQGTRLTVV.

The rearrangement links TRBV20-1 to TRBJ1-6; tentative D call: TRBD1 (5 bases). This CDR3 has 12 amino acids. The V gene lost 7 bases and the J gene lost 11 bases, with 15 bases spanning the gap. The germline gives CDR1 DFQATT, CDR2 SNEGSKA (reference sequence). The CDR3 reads CSGRDGFTPLHF. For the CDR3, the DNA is TGCAGTGGACGGGACGGTTTCACACCCCTCCACTTT.

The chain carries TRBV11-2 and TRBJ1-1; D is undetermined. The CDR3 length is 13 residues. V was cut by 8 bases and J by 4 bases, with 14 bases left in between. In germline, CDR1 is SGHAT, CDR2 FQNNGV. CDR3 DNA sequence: TGTGCCAGCCGCCCGCCGGGCGGCACTGAAGCTTTCTTT. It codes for CASRPPGGTEAFF.

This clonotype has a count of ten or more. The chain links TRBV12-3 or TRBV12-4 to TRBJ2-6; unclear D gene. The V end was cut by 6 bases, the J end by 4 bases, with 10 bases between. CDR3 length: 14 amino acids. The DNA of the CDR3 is TGTGCCAGCAGCCCAGATACGGGGGCCAACGTCCTGACTTTC. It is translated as CASSPDTGANVLTF.

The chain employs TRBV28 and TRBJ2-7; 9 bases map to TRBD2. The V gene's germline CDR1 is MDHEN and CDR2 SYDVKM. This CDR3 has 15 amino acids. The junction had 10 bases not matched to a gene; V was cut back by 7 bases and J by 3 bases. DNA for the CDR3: TGTGCCAGCACCCCGAGCGGGGGGAAATTCTACGAGCAGTACTTC. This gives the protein CASTPSGGKFYEQYF.

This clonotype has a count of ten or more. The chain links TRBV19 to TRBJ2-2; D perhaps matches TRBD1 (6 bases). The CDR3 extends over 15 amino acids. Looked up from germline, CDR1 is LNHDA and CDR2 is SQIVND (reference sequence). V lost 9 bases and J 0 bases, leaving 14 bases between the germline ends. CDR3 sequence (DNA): TGTGCCAGCACTACCGGGACAACGAACACCGGGGAGCTGTTTTTT. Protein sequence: CASTTGTTNTGELFF.

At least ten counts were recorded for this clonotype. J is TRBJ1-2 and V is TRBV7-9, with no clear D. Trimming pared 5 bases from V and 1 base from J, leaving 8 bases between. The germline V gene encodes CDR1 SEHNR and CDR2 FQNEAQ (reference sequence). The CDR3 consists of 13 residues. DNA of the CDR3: TGTGCCAGCAGCCCGGAGGGTAACTATGGCTACACCTTC. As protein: CASSPEGNYGYTF.

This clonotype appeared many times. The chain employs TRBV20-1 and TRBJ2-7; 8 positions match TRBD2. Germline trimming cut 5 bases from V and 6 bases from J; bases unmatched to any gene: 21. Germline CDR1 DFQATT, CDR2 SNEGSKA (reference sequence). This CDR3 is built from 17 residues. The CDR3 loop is CSARQIPIAGIRGEQYF. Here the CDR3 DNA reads TGCAGTGCTCGACAAATCCCAATAGCGGGGATAAGGGGCGAGCAGTACTTC.

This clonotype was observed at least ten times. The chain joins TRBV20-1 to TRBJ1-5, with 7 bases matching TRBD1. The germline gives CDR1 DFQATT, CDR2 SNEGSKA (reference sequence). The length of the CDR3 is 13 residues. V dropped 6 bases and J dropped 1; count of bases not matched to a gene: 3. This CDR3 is CSAGTASNQPQHF. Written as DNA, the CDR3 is TGCAGTGCCGGGACAGCAAGCAATCAGCCCCAGCATTTT.

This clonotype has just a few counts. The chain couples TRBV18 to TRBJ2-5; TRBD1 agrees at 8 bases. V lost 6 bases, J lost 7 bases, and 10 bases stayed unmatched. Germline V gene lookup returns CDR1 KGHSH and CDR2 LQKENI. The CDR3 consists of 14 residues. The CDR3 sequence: CASSAGQGPGTQYF. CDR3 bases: TGTGCCAGCTCGGCAGGACAGGGTCCGGGGACCCAGTACTTC. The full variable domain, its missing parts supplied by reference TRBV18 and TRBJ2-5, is NAGVMQNPRHLVRRRGQEARLRCSPMKGHSHVYWYRQLPEEGLKFMVYLQKENIIDESGMPKERFSAEFPKEGPSILRIQQVVRGDSAAYFCASSAGQGPGTQYFGPGTRLLVL.

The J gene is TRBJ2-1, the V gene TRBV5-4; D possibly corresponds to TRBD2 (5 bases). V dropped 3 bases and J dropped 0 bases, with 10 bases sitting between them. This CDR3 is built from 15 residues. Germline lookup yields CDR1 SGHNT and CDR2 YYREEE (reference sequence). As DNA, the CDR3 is TGTGCCAGCAGCTCCGGGAAAAGCTCCTACAATGAGCAGTTCTTC. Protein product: CASSSGKSSYNEQFF. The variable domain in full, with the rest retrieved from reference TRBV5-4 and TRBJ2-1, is ETGVTQSPTHLIKTRGQQVTLRCSSQSGHNTVSWYQQALGQGPQFIFQYYREEENGRGNFPPRFSGLQFPNYSSELNVNALELDDSALYLCASSSGKSSYNEQFFGPGTRLTVL.

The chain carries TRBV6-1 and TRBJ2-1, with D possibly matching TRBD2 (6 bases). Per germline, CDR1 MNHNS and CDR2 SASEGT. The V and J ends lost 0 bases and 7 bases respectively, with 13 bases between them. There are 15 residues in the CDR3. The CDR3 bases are TGTGCCAGCAGTGAAGCCCTGGGGGGTCAGAATGAGCAGTTCTTC. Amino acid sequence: CASSEALGGQNEQFF.

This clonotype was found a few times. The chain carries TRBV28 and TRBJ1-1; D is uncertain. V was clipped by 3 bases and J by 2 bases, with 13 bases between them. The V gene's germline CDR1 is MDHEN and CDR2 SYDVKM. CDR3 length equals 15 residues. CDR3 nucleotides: TGTGCCAGCAGTTTTTTAGGCGGGCGTAACACTGAAGCTTTCTTT. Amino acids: CASSFLGGRNTEAFF.